These 11 T cell receptor beta chains were all obtained from the same sample, sequenced in a study of identical twins. In TCRdb, the 5' RACE reads were re-called with MiXCR into one record per CDR3 protein. The sample carries approximately 500,000 distinct CDR3 sequences, about 24% recorded once. These same data were also listed under a study on T cells expressing NK-cell markers.

The sample taken for sequencing was CD4+ T cells sorted from blood. The receptors stem from a woman aged 18 to 35 in good health.

This chain connects TRBV12-5 to TRBJ2-5, with TRBD2 as a possible D gene (5 bases). V was shortened by 5 bases and J by 4 bases, with 14 bases between the two germline ends. The CDR3 totals 14 residues. Germline-derived CDR1 and CDR2 are LGHNT and FRNRAP. CDR3 nucleotide sequence: TGTGCTAGTGGTCCCCGGGCGGGCGTAGAGACCCAGTACTTC. It encodes CASGPRAGVETQYF. The whole variable domain, filled in from reference TRBV12-5 and TRBJ2-5, reads DARVTQTPRHKVTEMGQEVTMRCQPILGHNTVFWYRQTMMQGLELLAYFRNRAPLDDSGMPKDRFSAEMPDATLATLKIQPSEPRDSAVYFCASGPRAGVETQYFGPGTRLLVL.

The table lists this clonotype with a few counts. This sequence joins TRBV5-1 and TRBJ2-3, with a weak D call TRBD2 (6 bases). The CDR3 length is 17 residues. The ends were cut back, 5 bases at V and 2 bases at J, with 21 bases in the middle. The V gene's germline CDR1 is SGHRS and CDR2 YFSETQ. Here the CDR3 DNA reads TGCGCCAGCAGACTAGCTCCCATACAGAGTTCCACAGATACGCAGTATTTT. Its translation: CASRLAPIQSSTDTQYF.

This clonotype has just a few counts. V gene TRBV20-1 combines with J gene TRBJ2-7, with D tentatively TRBD2 (5 bases). Germline values: CDR1 DFQATT, CDR2 SNEGSKA (reference sequence). The CDR3 has 15 amino acids. V was trimmed by 0 bases and J by 0 bases, leaving 12 bases between them. DNA for the CDR3: TGCAGTGCTAGAGACTCTTCGACTATCTCCTACGAGCAGTACTTC. Its translation is CSARDSSTISYEQYF.

The rearrangement links TRBV12-3 or TRBV12-4 to TRBJ2-7; TRBD2 matches 11 bases. The V segment lost 2 bases and the J segment 6 bases; nucleotides outside the gene matches: 6. There are 15 residues in the CDR3. The CDR3 DNA follows: TGTGCCAGCAGTTTATCTGGGACTAGCGGAGGCGAGCAGTACTTC. Translation: CASSLSGTSGGEQYF.

This clonotype was found a few times. This chain joins TRBV24-1 and TRBJ1-1, with a tentative D call TRBD1 (5 bases). CDR1 and CDR2 (germline): KGHDR, SFDVKD. The ends were cut back, 3 bases at V and 2 bases at J, with 12 bases in the middle. This CDR3 has 15 residues. CDR3 amino acids: CATSDTGRSNTEAFF. The DNA for the CDR3 is TGTGCCACCAGTGATACGGGACGGAGTAACACTGAAGCTTTCTTT.

V usage is TRBV7-9 and J usage is TRBJ2-2; D uncertain. The CDR3 runs 15 residues. V gave up 5 bases and J gave up 6 bases, with 16 bases separating them. CDR1 and CDR2 (germline): SEHNR, FQNEAQ (reference sequence). CDR3 DNA sequence: TGTGCCAGCAGCCCGCTCCCGGCCGGAGCCGGGGAGCTGTTTTTT. It is translated as CASSPLPAGAGELFF.

J is TRBJ2-7 and V is TRBV25-1, with D possibly called TRBD1 or TRBD2 (5 bases each). This CDR3 is 13 amino acids long. V dropped 6 bases and J dropped 5 bases, with 14 bases sitting between them. Per the germline V gene, CDR1 is MGHDK and CDR2 is SYGVNS. CDR3 bases: TGTGCCAGCAGCCCGGGGCCGGGTAACGAGCAGTACTTC. This gives the protein CASSPGPGNEQYF.

In this sample, this clonotype turned up a few times. This chain joins TRBV11-2 and TRBJ1-2; 8 nucleotides line up with TRBD1. Germline V gene sequence: CDR1 SGHAT, CDR2 FQNNGV. V gave up 5 bases and J gave up 3 bases; unmatched junction bases: 8. This CDR3 region has 15 residues. CDR3 in amino acids: CASSPGQGSDYGYTF. The CDR3 DNA follows: TGTGCCAGCAGCCCCGGACAGGGATCGGACTATGGCTACACCTTC.

There are a few counts of this clonotype. The rearrangement uses TRBV5-1 and TRBJ2-1; 10 nucleotides match TRBD2. Losses at the gene ends were 5 bases for V and 5 bases for J; bases not matched to a gene: 7. The CDR3 runs 15 residues. The germline CDR1 and CDR2 sequences are SGHRS and YFSETQ. The CDR3 region has the DNA TGCGCCAGCAGTCCAACTAGCGGGACAAACAATGAGCAGTTCTTC. Encoded protein: CASSPTSGTNNEQFF.

The chain joins TRBV20-1 to TRBJ2-5; 7 bases agree with TRBD1. V shed 5 bases, J shed 3 bases, and the junction held 6 bases outside the gene matches. Germline loops: CDR1 DFQATT, CDR2 SNEGSKA (reference sequence). CDR3 length equals 13 residues. The CDR3 coding sequence is TGCAGTGCTGGGACAGATAAGAAAGAGACCCAGTACTTC. This codes for CSAGTDKKETQYF.

This clonotype has more than one count but fewer than ten. The chain links TRBV27 to TRBJ1-5; possibly TRBD1 for D (6 bases). Deletions cut 0 bases from V and 7 bases from J, with 13 bases between. CDR3 length: 15 residues. Germline V CDR1 and CDR2: MNHEY, SMNVEV (reference sequence). CDR3 bases: TGTGCCAGCAGTTTATCGTTTGGGGGCGGGCAGCCCCAGCATTTT. Translation: CASSLSFGGGQPQHF.